One T cell receptor beta chain is described in this entry. V was pared by 2 bases and J by 3 bases, with 5 bases between. The CDR3 runs 13 residues. Per germline, CDR1 WNHNN and CDR2 SYGVQD (reference sequence). Original methodology: Nucleated cell number was recorded as an estimate derived from reference gene primer amplification. Clones were read by immunoSEQ multiplex PCR, and TCRdb kept only the in-frame ones, dropping some. The D gene and trimming were derived from the DNA, and the V and J assignments and clone size from that table. The table lists more than 90,000 clones, approximately 80% of them singletons. This record belongs to a study of blood T cell repertoires in COVID-19. Study summary: Acute and convalescent COVID-19 specimens originated in the United States, Italy and Spain. T cells, B-cell-depleted T cells, or PBMCs provided the cDNA or gDNA that served as material.

The V gene is TRBV10-1, the J gene TRBJ2-1; no reliable D call. The clonotype originates from a man over 45 with acute or convalescent COVID-19. The material sequenced was peripheral blood. CDR3 coding DNA: TGCGCCAGCAGTGAGGCTAACTACAATGAGCAGTTCTTC. Amino acids: CASSEANYNEQFF.